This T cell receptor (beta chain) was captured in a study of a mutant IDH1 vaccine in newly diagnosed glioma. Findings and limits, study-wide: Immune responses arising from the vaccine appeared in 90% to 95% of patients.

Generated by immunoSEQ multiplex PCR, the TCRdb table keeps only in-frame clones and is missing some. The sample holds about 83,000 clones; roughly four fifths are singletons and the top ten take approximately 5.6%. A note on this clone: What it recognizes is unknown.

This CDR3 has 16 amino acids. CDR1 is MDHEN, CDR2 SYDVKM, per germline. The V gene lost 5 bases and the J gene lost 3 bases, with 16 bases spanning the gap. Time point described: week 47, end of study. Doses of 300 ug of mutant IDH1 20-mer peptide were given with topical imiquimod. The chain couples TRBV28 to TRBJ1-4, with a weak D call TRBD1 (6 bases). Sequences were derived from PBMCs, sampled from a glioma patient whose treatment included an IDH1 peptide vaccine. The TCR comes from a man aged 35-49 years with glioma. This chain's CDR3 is CASSTVGGRANEKLFF. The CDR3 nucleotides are TGTGCCAGCAGTACCGTGGGGGGGCGGGCTAATGAAAAACTGTTTTTT. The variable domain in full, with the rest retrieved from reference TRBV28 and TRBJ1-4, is DVKVTQSSRYLVKRTGEKVFLECVQDMDHENMFWYRQDPGLGLRLIYFSYDVKMKEKGDIPEGYSVSREKKERFSLILESASTNQTSMYLCASSTVGGRANEKLFFGSGTQLSVL.